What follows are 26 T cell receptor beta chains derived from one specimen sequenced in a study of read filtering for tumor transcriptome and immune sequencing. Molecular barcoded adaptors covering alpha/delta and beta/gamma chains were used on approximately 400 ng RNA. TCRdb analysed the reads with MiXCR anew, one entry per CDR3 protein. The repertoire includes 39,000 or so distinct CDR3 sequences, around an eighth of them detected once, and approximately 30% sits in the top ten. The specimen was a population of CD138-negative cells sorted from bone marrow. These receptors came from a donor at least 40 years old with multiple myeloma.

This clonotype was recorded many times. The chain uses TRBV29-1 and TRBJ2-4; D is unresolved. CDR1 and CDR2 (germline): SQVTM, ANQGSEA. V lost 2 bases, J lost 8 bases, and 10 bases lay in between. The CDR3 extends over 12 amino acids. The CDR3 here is CSVESRDYIQYF. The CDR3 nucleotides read TGCAGCGTTGAATCTAGAGACTACATTCAGTACTTC.

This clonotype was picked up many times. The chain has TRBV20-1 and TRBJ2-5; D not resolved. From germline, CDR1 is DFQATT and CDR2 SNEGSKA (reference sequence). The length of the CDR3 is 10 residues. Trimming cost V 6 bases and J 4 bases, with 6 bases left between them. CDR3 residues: CSAKGETQYF. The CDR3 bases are TGCAGTGCAAAAGGAGAGACCCAGTACTTC.

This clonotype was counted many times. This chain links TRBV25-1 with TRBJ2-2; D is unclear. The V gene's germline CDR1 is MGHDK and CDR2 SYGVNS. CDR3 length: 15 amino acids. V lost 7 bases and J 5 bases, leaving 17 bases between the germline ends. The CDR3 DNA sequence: TGTGCCAGCACCACGTCACAAGGATGGACCGGGGAGCTGTTTTTT. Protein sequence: CASTTSQGWTGELFF.

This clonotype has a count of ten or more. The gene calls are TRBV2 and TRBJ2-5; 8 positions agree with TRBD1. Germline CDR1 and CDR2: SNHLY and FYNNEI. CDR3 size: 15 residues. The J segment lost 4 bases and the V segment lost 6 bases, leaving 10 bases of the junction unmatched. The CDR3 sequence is CASSAPGTGGETQYF. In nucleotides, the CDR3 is TGTGCCAGCAGCGCGCCCGGGACAGGAGGAGAGACCCAGTACTTC.

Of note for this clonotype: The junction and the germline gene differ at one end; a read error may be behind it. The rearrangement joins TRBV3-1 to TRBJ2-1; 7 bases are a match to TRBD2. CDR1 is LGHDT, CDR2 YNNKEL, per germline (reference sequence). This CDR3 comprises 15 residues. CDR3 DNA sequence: TGTGCCAGCAGCCAAGATGGGGGGAGGGCTAATGAGCGGTTCTTC. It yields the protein CASSQDGGRANERFF.

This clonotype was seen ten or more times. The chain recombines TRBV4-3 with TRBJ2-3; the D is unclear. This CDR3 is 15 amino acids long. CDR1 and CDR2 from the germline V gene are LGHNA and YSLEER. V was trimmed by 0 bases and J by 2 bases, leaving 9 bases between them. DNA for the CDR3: TGCGCCAGCAGCCAAGATCTAAAGGTCACAGATACGCAGTATTTT. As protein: CASSQDLKVTDTQYF.

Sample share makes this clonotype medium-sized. The CDR3 spells CSARDPAGTSGKSSYNEQFF. The CDR3 bases are TGCAGTGCTAGAGATCCCGCCGGGACTAGCGGCAAAAGCTCCTACAATGAGCAGTTCTTC. The J gene is TRBJ2-1, the V gene TRBV20-1, with TRBD2 matching 11 bases. J gave up 0 bases and V 0 bases, and 13 bases lay outside the gene matches. CDR1 and CDR2 (germline): DFQATT, SNEGSKA (reference sequence). The CDR3 loop spans 20 amino acids.

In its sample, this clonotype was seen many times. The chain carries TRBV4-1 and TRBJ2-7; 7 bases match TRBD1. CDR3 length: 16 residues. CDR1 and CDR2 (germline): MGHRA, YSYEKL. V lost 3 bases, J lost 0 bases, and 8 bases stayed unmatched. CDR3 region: CASSQWTGTASYEQYF. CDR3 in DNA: TGCGCCAGCAGCCAGTGGACCGGGACAGCCTCCTACGAGCAGTACTTC.

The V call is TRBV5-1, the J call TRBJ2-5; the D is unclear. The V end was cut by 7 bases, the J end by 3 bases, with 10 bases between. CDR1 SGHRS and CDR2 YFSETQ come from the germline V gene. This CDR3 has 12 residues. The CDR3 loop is CASGRQEETQYF. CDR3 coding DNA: TGCGCCAGCGGCAGGCAGGAAGAGACCCAGTACTTC.

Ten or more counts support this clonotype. The CDR3 is CASRSQYEQYF. The CDR3 nucleotides are TGTGCCAGCAGGTCCCAGTACGAGCAGTACTTC. This sequence joins TRBV28 and TRBJ2-7; no clear D. The CDR3 loop spans 11 amino acids. Trimming stripped 6 bases from V and 4 bases from J, with 7 bases between. Per germline, CDR1 MDHEN and CDR2 SYDVKM.

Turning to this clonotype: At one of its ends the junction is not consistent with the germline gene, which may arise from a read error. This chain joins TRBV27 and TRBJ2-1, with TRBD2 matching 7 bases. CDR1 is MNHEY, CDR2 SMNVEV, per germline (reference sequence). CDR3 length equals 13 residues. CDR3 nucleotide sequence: TGTGCCAGCACTAGCGGCCCCTACAATGAGCGGTTCTTC. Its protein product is CASTSGPYNERFF.

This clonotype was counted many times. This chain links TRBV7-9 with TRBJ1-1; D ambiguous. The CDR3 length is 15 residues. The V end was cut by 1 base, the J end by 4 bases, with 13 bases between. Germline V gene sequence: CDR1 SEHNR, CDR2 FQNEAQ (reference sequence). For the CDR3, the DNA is TGTGCCAGCAGCTTAGATGGAGGATTCCTCACTGAAGCTTTCTTT. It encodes CASSLDGGFLTEAFF.

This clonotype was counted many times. CDR3 protein: CASSFDEGGLAGGEQFF. Written as DNA, the CDR3 is TGTGCCAGCAGCTTTGATGAAGGGGGACTAGCGGGAGGTGAGCAGTTCTTC. The chain employs TRBV7-8 and TRBJ2-1, with 15 nucleotides matching TRBD2. The junction had 9 bases not matched to a gene; V was cut back by 3 bases and J by 9 bases. The CDR3 totals 17 residues. Germline V gives CDR1 SGHVS, CDR2 FQNEAQ.

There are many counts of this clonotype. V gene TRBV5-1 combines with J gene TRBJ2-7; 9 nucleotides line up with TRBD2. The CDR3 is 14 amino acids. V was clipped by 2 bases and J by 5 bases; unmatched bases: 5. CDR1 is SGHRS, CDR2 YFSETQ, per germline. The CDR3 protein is CASSFLAGADEQYF. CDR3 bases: TGCGCCAGCAGCTTCTTAGCGGGAGCGGACGAGCAGTACTTC. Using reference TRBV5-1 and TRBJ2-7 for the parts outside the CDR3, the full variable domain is KAGVTQTPRYLIKTRGQQVTLSCSPISGHRSVSWYQQTPGQGLQFLFEYFSETQRNKGNFPGRFSGRQFSNSRSEMNVSTLELGDSALYLCASSFLAGADEQYFGPGTRLTVT.

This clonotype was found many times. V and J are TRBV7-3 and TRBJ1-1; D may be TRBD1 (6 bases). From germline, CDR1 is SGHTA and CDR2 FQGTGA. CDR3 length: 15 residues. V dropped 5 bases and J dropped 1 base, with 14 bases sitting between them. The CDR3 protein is CASSLTGGGNTEAFF. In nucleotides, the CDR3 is TGTGCCAGCAGCCTGACAGGAGGAGGGAACACTGAAGCTTTCTTT.

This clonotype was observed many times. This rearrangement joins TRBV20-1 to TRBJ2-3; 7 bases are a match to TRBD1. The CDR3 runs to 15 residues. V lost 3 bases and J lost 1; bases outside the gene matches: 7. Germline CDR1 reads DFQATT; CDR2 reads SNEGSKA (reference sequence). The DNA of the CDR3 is TGCAGTGCTAGCAGTATGAGGGGGCGCACAGATACGCAGTATTTT. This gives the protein CSASSMRGRTDTQYF.

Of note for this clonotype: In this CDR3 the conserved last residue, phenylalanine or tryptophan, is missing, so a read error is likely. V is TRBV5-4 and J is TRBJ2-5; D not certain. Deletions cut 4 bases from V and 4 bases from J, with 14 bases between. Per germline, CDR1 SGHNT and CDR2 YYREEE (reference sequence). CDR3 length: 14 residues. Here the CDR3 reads CASSTTQERETQYL. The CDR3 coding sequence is TGTGCCAGCAGCACTACACAAGAACGAGAGACCCAGTACCTC.

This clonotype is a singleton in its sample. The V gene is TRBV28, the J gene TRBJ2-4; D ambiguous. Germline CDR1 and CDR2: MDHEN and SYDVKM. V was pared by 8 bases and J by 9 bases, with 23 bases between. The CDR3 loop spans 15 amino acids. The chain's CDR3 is CASAPAPARKVIQYF. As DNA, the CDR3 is TGTGCCAGCGCCCCGGCTCCGGCCAGGAAGGTCATTCAGTACTTC.

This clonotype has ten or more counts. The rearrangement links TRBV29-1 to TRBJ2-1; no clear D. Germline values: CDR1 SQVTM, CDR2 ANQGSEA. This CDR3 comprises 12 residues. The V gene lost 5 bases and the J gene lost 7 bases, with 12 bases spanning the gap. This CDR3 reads CSVSWTENEQFF. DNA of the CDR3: TGCAGCGTTTCCTGGACCGAGAATGAGCAGTTCTTC.

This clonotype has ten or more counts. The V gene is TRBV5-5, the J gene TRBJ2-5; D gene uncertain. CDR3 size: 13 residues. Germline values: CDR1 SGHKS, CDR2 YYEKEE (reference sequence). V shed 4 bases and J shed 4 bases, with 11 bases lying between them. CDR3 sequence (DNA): TGTGCCAGCAGCATGGGTACGTTAGAGACCCAGTACTTC. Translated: CASSMGTLETQYF. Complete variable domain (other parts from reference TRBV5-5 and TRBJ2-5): DAGVTQSPTHLIKTRGQQVTLRCSPISGHKSVSWYQQVLGQGPQFIFQYYEKEERGRGNFPDRFSARQFPNYSSELNVNALLLGDSALYLCASSMGTLETQYFGPGTRLLVL.

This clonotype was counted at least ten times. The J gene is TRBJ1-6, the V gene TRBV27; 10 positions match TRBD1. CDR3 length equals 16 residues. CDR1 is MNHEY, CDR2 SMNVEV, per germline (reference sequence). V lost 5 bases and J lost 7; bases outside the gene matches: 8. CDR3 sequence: CASSDRGLGLNSPLHF. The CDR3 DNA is TGTGCCAGCAGTGACAGGGGGCTCGGGTTAAATTCACCCCTCCACTTT.

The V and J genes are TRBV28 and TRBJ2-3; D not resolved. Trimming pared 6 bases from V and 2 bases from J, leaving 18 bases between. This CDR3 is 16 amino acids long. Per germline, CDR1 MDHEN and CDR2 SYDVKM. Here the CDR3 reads CASSNPTQSDTDTQYF. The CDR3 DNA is TGTGCCAGCAGCAACCCGACTCAAAGCGACACAGATACGCAGTATTTT.

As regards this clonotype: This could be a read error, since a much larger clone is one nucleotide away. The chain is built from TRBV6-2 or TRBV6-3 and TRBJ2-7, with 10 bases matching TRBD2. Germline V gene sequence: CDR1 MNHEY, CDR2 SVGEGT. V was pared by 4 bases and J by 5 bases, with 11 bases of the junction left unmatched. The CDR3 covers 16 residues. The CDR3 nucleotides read TGTGCCAGCAGTTTGCTATCTAGCGGGAGAAGAAACGAGCAGTACTTC. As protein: CASSLLSSGRRNEQYF.

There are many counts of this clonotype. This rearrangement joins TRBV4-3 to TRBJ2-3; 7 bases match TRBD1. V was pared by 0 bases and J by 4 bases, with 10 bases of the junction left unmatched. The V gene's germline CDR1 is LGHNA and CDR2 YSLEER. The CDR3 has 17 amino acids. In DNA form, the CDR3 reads TGCGCCAGCAGCCAAGATCTCCCGCCGACAGGGTCAGATACGCAGTATTTT. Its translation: CASSQDLPPTGSDTQYF.

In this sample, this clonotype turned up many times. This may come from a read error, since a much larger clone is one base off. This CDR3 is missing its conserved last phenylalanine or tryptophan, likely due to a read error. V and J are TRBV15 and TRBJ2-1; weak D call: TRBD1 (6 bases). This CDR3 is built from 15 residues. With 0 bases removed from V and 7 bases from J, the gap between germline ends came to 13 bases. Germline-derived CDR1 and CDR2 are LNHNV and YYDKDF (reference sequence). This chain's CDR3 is CATSRDGAGVNEQFL. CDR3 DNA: TGTGCCACCAGCAGAGATGGGGCAGGGGTGAATGAGCAGTTCCTC.

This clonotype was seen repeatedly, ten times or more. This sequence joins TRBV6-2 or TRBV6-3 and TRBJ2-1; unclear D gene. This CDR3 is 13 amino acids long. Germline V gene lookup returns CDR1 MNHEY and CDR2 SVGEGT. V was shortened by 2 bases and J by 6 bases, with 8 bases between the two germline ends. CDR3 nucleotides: TGTGCCAGCAGTTACCAGCAAATCAATGAGCAGTTCTTC. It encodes CASSYQQINEQFF.